One sample yielded the 23 T cell receptor beta chains listed below, sequenced in a study of graft-versus-host responses after intestinal transplantation. Profiled with immunoSEQ multiplex PCR; TCRdb holds only in-frame clones, not every one. The sample yields about 92,000 clones, less than 90% seen once. Their target antigens are unknown. The sample in question was unstimulated CD8+ T cells sorted from spleen or lymph node cells, obtained before intestinal transplant. These receptor sequences come from a human donor who received an intestinal transplant.

This sequence joins TRBV19 and TRBJ1-2, with D tentatively TRBD1 (5 bases). Trimming shortened V by 4 bases and J by 4 bases, and 16 bases separated the two germline ends. The CDR3 extends over 15 amino acids. CDR1 LNHDA and CDR2 SQIVND come from the germline V gene (reference sequence). CDR3 sequence (DNA): TGTGCCAGTAGTAGTTGGCTAACAGGCTTCTATGGCTACACCTTC. Translation: CASSSWLTGFYGYTF.

V usage is TRBV10-3 and J usage is TRBJ2-1; 7 bases agree with TRBD1. V lost 11 bases and J lost 0; bases outside the gene matches: 7. Germline V gene data show CDR1 as ENHRY and CDR2 as SYGVKD. This CDR3 has 14 residues. CDR3 DNA sequence: TGTGCCTCAAGGGGGCAAAGCTCCTACAATGAGCAGTTCTTC. This codes for CASRGQSSYNEQFF.

The V call is TRBV4-1, the J call TRBJ1-6, with D unresolved. Germline V gene sequence: CDR1 MGHRA, CDR2 YSYEKL. The CDR3 consists of 15 residues. V was shortened by 0 bases and J by 0 bases, with 3 bases between the two germline ends. DNA of the CDR3: TGCGCCAGCAGCCAAGATCCCTCCTATAATTCACCCCTCCACTTT. Residues: CASSQDPSYNSPLHF.

The J gene is TRBJ1-5, the V gene TRBV28; TRBD1 matches at 7 bases. The CDR3 loop spans 13 amino acids. After removal of 5 bases from V and 7 bases from J, the junction contained 5 bases not matched to a gene. CDR1 and CDR2 from the germline V gene are MDHEN and SYDVKM. CDR3 coding DNA: TGTGCCAGCAGTCAGGGGGAGTACCAGCCCCAGCATTTT. This sequence encodes CASSQGEYQPQHF. The full variable domain, rest sourced from reference TRBV28 and TRBJ1-5, is DVKVTQSSRYLVKRTGEKVFLECVQDMDHENMFWYRQDPGLGLRLIYFSYDVKMKEKGDIPEGYSVSREKKERFSLILESASTNQTSMYLCASSQGEYQPQHFGDGTRLSIL.

The chain employs TRBV18 and TRBJ2-7, with 8 bases that match TRBD2. The CDR3 consists of 14 residues. V dropped 6 bases and J dropped 3; count of bases not matched to a gene: 7. Germline CDR1 reads KGHSH; CDR2 reads LQKENI. The CDR3 here is CASSGGAGGYEQYF. CDR3 DNA sequence: TGTGCCAGCTCCGGAGGCGCGGGGGGCTACGAGCAGTACTTC. Together with reference TRBV18 and TRBJ2-7, the CDR3 gives the full variable domain: NAGVMQNPRHLVRRRGQEARLRCSPMKGHSHVYWYRQLPEEGLKFMVYLQKENIIDESGMPKERFSAEFPKEGPSILRIQQVVRGDSAAYFCASSGGAGGYEQYFGPGTRLTVT.

This clone was counted between two and nine times. V gene TRBV5-1 combines with J gene TRBJ2-7; D could derive from TRBD1 or TRBD2 (5 bases each). The CDR3 contains 17 residues. V was pared by 4 bases and J by 2 bases, with 22 bases between. Germline V gene lookup returns CDR1 SGHRS and CDR2 YFSETQ. In nucleotides, the CDR3 is TGCGCCAGCAGCCTTGAGGCCGGGACGGACCTTACCTACGAGCAGTACTTC. Protein product: CASSLEAGTDLTYEQYF. Based on the CDR3 plus reference TRBV5-1 and TRBJ2-7, the full variable domain is KAGVTQTPRYLIKTRGQQVTLSCSPISGHRSVSWYQQTPGQGLQFLFEYFSETQRNKGNFPGRFSGRQFSNSRSEMNVSTLELGDSALYLCASSLEAGTDLTYEQYFGPGTRLTVT.

J is TRBJ1-6 and V is TRBV6-4, with 11 bases that match TRBD1. The CDR3 extends over 14 amino acids. Germline CDR1 and CDR2: MRHNA and SNTAGT. The V gene end was trimmed by 3 bases and the J gene end by 9 bases; junction bases not matched to a gene: 1. CDR3 protein: CASSEGTGGSPLHF. In nucleotides, the CDR3 is TGTGCCAGCAGTGAGGGGACAGGGGGTTCACCCCTCCACTTT.

The chain carries TRBV29-1 and TRBJ2-7; TRBD1 agrees at 7 bases. In germline, CDR1 is SQVTM, CDR2 ANQGSEA. With V trimmed by 7 bases and J by 6 bases, 15 bases remained unmatched. This CDR3 contains 14 residues. The CDR3 region is CSAETGQSMGEQYF. Here the CDR3 DNA reads TGCAGCGCAGAGACGGGACAGTCAATGGGCGAGCAGTACTTC.

The chain employs TRBV11-2 and TRBJ1-4; TRBD1 might be the D (5 bases). The ends were cut back, 4 bases at V and 2 bases at J, with 14 bases in the middle. This CDR3 contains 16 residues. CDR1 and CDR2 from the germline V gene are SGHAT and FQNNGV. DNA for the CDR3: TGTGCCAGCAGCTACCAGGGTGGAGGGACTAATGAAAAACTGTTTTTT. It yields the protein CASSYQGGGTNEKLFF.

V is TRBV28 and J is TRBJ1-5, with 8 bases fitting TRBD1. This CDR3 has 14 amino acids. With 2 bases clipped from V and 5 bases from J, the junction kept 2 bases outside the gene matches. Per germline, CDR1 MDHEN and CDR2 SYDVKM. The CDR3 here is CASSLHRGDQPQHF. The DNA of the CDR3 is TGTGCCAGCAGTTTACACAGGGGGGATCAGCCCCAGCATTTT.

The CDR3, as DNA: TGTGCCAGCAATCAGGGTACTGAAGCTTTCTTT. It encodes CASNQGTEAFF. The V gene is TRBV6-1, the J gene TRBJ1-1; possible D gene TRBD1, 5 bases. CDR3 length equals 11 residues. V lost 7 bases to trimming and J lost 5 bases, with 8 bases between them. Germline CDR1 is MNHNS and CDR2 is SASEGT.

The genes are TRBV5-6 and TRBJ2-2; 7 bases align to TRBD1. J lost 3 bases, V lost 0 bases, and 5 bases had no gene match. CDR3 length equals 16 residues. The germline gives CDR1 SGHDT, CDR2 YYEEEE. CDR3 residues: CASSLEGGAYTGELFF. The CDR3 nucleotides read TGTGCCAGCAGCTTGGAAGGGGGCGCCTACACCGGGGAGCTGTTTTTT.

The chain couples TRBV9 to TRBJ2-5; 7 bases agree with TRBD2. Unmatched junction bases numbered 7, after V lost 0 bases and J lost 5 bases. Germline loops: CDR1 SGDLS, CDR2 YYNGEE. The CDR3 runs to 15 residues. The CDR3 spells CASSVATGGGETQYF. The CDR3 coding sequence is TGTGCCAGCAGCGTAGCTACGGGGGGAGGGGAGACCCAGTACTTC.

The rearrangement uses TRBV6-5 and TRBJ2-2; the D gene is possibly TRBD2 (6 bases). CDR1 MNHEY and CDR2 SVGAGI come from the germline V gene. V lost 6 bases, J lost 4 bases, and 12 bases lay in between. There are 14 residues in the CDR3. Here the CDR3 DNA reads TGTGCCAGCAGGGAGGGACCGATCACCGGGGAGCTGTTTTTT. This sequence encodes CASREGPITGELFF.

This rearrangement joins TRBV5-4 to TRBJ2-3; 7 bases are a match to TRBD2. The trim removed 4 bases at V and 4 bases at J, leaving 12 bases unmatched. The germline V gene encodes CDR1 SGHNT and CDR2 YYREEE (reference sequence). The CDR3 consists of 16 residues. This chain's CDR3 is CASSTTSTLGPDTQYF. The CDR3, as DNA: TGTGCCAGCAGCACGACTAGCACCCTAGGGCCAGATACGCAGTATTTT.

The sample holds a few counts of this clone. The chain carries TRBV5-4 and TRBJ2-1; the D is unclear. Germline loops: CDR1 SGHNT, CDR2 YYREEE (reference sequence). This CDR3 contains 16 residues. Between the trimmed V and J ends, which lost 1 base and 5 bases, there was a span of 16 bases. For the CDR3, the DNA is TGTGCCAGCAGCTTGAGGGCTAGGCAATTAAACAATGAGCAGTTCTTC. Its translation is CASSLRARQLNNEQFF.

The V gene is TRBV6-1, the J gene TRBJ2-7; D uncertain. V was cut by 2 bases and J by 2 bases, with 13 bases left in between. Germline CDR1 reads MNHNS; CDR2 reads SASEGT. The CDR3 runs to 15 residues. The CDR3 DNA is TGTGCCAGCAGTGAATTCACATCTCCCCCCTACGAGCAGTACTTC. This codes for CASSEFTSPPYEQYF.

The chain carries TRBV4-1 and TRBJ2-7; no firm D call. CDR3 size: 13 residues. V lost 0 bases, J lost 6 bases, and 9 bases lay in between. CDR1 and CDR2 from the germline V gene are MGHRA and YSYEKL. CDR3 DNA sequence: TGCGCCAGCAGCCAAGAAACAGTTCGCGAGCAGTACTTC. It is translated as CASSQETVREQYF.

The V call is TRBV2, the J call TRBJ2-5, with D tentatively TRBD1 or TRBD2 (6 bases each). V lost 8 bases and J 5 bases, leaving 21 bases between the germline ends. The germline V gene has CDR1 SNHLY and CDR2 FYNNEI. The CDR3 runs to 15 residues. The CDR3 loop reads CASLERGAPRETQYF. The CDR3 nucleotides are TGTGCCAGCTTGGAAAGGGGGGCCCCTAGGGAGACCCAGTACTTC. Using reference TRBV2 and TRBJ2-5 for the parts outside the CDR3, the full variable domain is EPEVTQTPSHQVTQMGQEVILRCVPISNHLYFYWYRQILGQKVEFLVSFYNNEISEKSEIFDDQFSVERPDGSNFTLKIRSTKLEDSAMYFCASLERGAPRETQYFGPGTRLLVL.

The rearrangement joins TRBV9 to TRBJ1-5, with a possible D match to TRBD1 (5 bases). This CDR3 region has 15 residues. Germline CDR1 SGDLS, CDR2 YYNGEE. V was shortened by 3 bases and J by 3 bases, with 13 bases between the two germline ends. The CDR3 reads CASSEQGYINQPQHF. CDR3 bases: TGTGCCAGCAGCGAGCAGGGTTATATCAATCAGCCCCAGCATTTT.

The CDR3 region has the DNA TGTGCCAGCAGCAAAGAGAAGCTGGACGAAAAACTGTTTTTT. Translating it yields CASSKEKLDEKLFF. The V and J genes are TRBV21-1 and TRBJ1-4. TRBV21-1 is classified as a pseudogene. This CDR3 is built from 14 residues.

This chain links TRBV6-1 with TRBJ1-1; no clear D gene. Germline V CDR1 and CDR2: MNHNS, SASEGT. CDR3 length: 12 amino acids. Trimming left V 2 bases short and J 7 bases short, with 8 bases between. The CDR3 sequence is CASSELHSEAFF. The DNA for the CDR3 is TGTGCCAGCAGTGAACTTCACAGTGAAGCTTTCTTT.

The CDR3 sequence is CSVVTSGTHNEQFF. In nucleotides, the CDR3 is TGCAGCGTTGTGACTAGCGGGACGCACAATGAGCAGTTCTTC. V usage is TRBV29-1 and J usage is TRBJ2-1; TRBD2 matches at 11 bases. The V and J ends lost 4 bases and 5 bases, in that order; junction bases with no gene match: 4. This CDR3 has 14 amino acids. Germline V gives CDR1 SQVTM, CDR2 ANQGSEA.